These 28 T cell receptor beta chains came from one sample sequenced in a study of Graves' ophthalmopathy and Graves' hyperthyroidism. CDR3 regions of TCR beta were amplified from RNA transcripts. HTBI-primed RT-PCR formed the first round, and a multiplex PCR formed the second. TCRdb ran MiXCR on the multiplex PCR reads and lists one entry per CDR3 protein. Among hundreds of thousands of distinct CDR3 sequences, more than 20% were seen once, and the ten largest hold around 3.2%. What was sequenced was peripheral blood. These receptors all stem from a woman aged 18-30 years with stable Graves' hyperthyroidism.

This clonotype has at least ten counts. This chain links TRBV9 with TRBJ2-3; 9 bases fit TRBD2. The germline V gene encodes CDR1 SGDLS and CDR2 YYNGEE. This CDR3 has 16 amino acids. Trimming removed 0 bases from V and 6 bases from J; junction bases left unmatched: 8. DNA for the CDR3: TGTGCCAGCAGCGTAGCCCCCGGGACTAGCAGCGATACGCAGTATTTT. Amino acids: CASSVAPGTSSDTQYF.

Many counts were recorded for this clonotype. The rearrangement joins TRBV6-2 or TRBV6-3 to TRBJ2-7; D possibly uses TRBD1 or TRBD2 (6 bases each). This CDR3 is 16 amino acids long. V was shortened by 4 bases and J by 1 base, with 17 bases between the two germline ends. In germline, CDR1 is MNHEY, CDR2 SVGEGT. CDR3 sequence: CASSSQSGDFSYEQYF. The CDR3 region has the DNA TGTGCCAGCAGTTCCCAGTCAGGGGACTTTTCCTACGAGCAGTACTTC.

V is TRBV6-5 and J is TRBJ2-7, with TRBD1 matching 8 bases. The CDR3 length is 13 residues. Germline values: CDR1 MNHEY, CDR2 SVGAGI. CDR3 sequence reads: CASSLDRGNEQYV. The CDR3 bases are TGTGCCAGCAGCTTAGACAGGGGCAACGAGCAGTACGTG.

This clonotype has ten or more counts. V and J are TRBV20-1 and TRBJ1-2; possible D gene TRBD1, 5 bases. The CDR3 runs 14 residues. Germline loops: CDR1 DFQATT, CDR2 SNEGSKA (reference sequence). Trimming cost V 3 bases and J 4 bases, with 15 bases left between them. CDR3 DNA: TGCAGTGCTAGCCCCGGGACTCCGGCCTATGGCTACACCTTC. Protein: CSASPGTPAYGYTF.

This clonotype was seen repeatedly, ten times or more. This sequence joins TRBV2 and TRBJ2-7; D is possibly TRBD2 (6 bases). The CDR3 loop spans 15 amino acids. With 8 bases removed from V and 0 bases from J, the gap between germline ends came to 17 bases. The V gene's germline CDR1 is SNHLY and CDR2 FYNNEI. The CDR3 reads CASCLAVSISYEQYF. The CDR3 bases are TGTGCCAGCTGTTTAGCGGTGTCAATCTCCTACGAGCAGTACTTC.

This clonotype was counted at least ten times. The CDR3 DNA reads as TGTGCCAGCAGCCAAAGGCCCGTAGGGCCCTACGAGCAGTACTTC. Its protein is CASSQRPVGPYEQYF. The chain has TRBV14 and TRBJ2-7; D not resolved. The CDR3 is 15 amino acids. Germline CDR1 and CDR2: SGHDN and FVKESK. Trimming took 2 bases from V and 2 from J, leaving 13 bases between them.

This clonotype has at least ten counts. The V and J genes are TRBV18 and TRBJ2-7; D ambiguous. Germline CDR1 reads KGHSH; CDR2 reads LQKENI. CDR3 size: 17 residues. V dropped 1 base and J dropped 3 bases, with 19 bases sitting between them. CDR3 coding DNA: TGTGCCAGCTCACCACGAATTACCGCCCGCGGCGTCTACGAGCAGTACTTC. Translated, it gives CASSPRITARGVYEQYF. Variable domain in full (rest from reference TRBV18 and TRBJ2-7): NAGVMQNPRHLVRRRGQEARLRCSPMKGHSHVYWYRQLPEEGLKFMVYLQKENIIDESGMPKERFSAEFPKEGPSILRIQQVVRGDSAAYFCASSPRITARGVYEQYFGPGTRLTVT.

V usage is TRBV20-1 and J usage is TRBJ2-7; 11 positions match TRBD1. V was clipped by 3 bases and J by 7 bases; unmatched bases: 11. CDR3 length equals 15 residues. Germline CDR1 is DFQATT and CDR2 is SNEGSKA (reference sequence). The CDR3 DNA reads TGCAGTGCTAGTATCCCGGGACAGGGGGTGAGGGAGCAGTACTTC. It translates to CSASIPGQGVREQYF.

The V call is TRBV6-5, the J call TRBJ1-2, with D perhaps TRBD1 (5 bases). Trimming left V 1 base short and J 3 bases short, with 12 bases between. CDR3 length equals 15 residues. Germline V gives CDR1 MNHEY, CDR2 SVGAGI. The CDR3, as DNA: TGTGCCAGCAGTTACTATCCCGACAGCTACTATGGCTACACCTTC. It codes for CASSYYPDSYYGYTF.

This clonotype came up many times. J is TRBJ2-5 and V is TRBV6-5, with 9 bases matching TRBD2. Germline V gene data show CDR1 as MNHEY and CDR2 as SVGAGI. Trimming cost V 7 bases and J 3 bases; bases outside gene matches: 6. This CDR3 is built from 14 residues. CDR3 nucleotides: TGTGCCAGCACCCATAGCGGGAGAGAAGAGACCCAGTACTTC. This translates into CASTHSGREETQYF.

As to this clonotype: The conserved final phenylalanine or tryptophan is absent from the CDR3, which likely points to a read error. Because the CDR3's place on the DNA is in doubt, the DNA is left out and the CDR3 is given as listed by TCRdb. The V and J genes are TRBV30 and TRBJ2-2; the table's D gene call, TRBD2, was not cross checked with the DNA. Germline lookup yields CDR1 GTSNPN and CDR2 SVGIG (reference sequence). The CDR3 extends over 14 residues, inclusive of both ends. The CDR3: CASMVGGRTGELCL.

The CDR3 DNA follows: TGTGCCAGCAGGGAGAGCGGGAACTCCTACGAGCAGTACTTC. This codes for CASRESGNSYEQYF. This chain joins TRBV11-2 and TRBJ2-7; 7 positions agree with TRBD2. Germline V gene data show CDR1 as SGHAT and CDR2 as FQNNGV. The CDR3 has 14 residues. Losses at the gene ends were 6 bases for V and 0 bases for J; bases not matched to a gene: 5.

The rearrangement links TRBV9 to TRBJ1-2; no definite D call. V lost 0 bases and J lost 1, with 10 bases in between. Per germline, CDR1 SGDLS and CDR2 YYNGEE. The CDR3 totals 15 residues. This chain's CDR3 is CASSVDAVLNYGYTF. CDR3 DNA: TGTGCCAGCAGCGTAGATGCAGTTCTTAACTATGGCTACACCTTC.

In this sample, this clonotype turned up a few times. The V gene is TRBV30, the J gene TRBJ2-5; D might be TRBD1 or TRBD2, each matching 6 bases. The CDR3 sequence is 14 residues long. Germline V gene data show CDR1 as GTSNPN and CDR2 as SVGIG (reference sequence). The V gene lost 0 bases and the J gene lost 1 base, with 9 bases spanning the gap. The CDR3 DNA follows: TGTGCCTGGAGTGTGGGGGGCGTCCAAGAGACCCAGTACTTC. Protein: CAWSVGGVQETQYF. Full variable domain (outside the CDR3, taken from reference TRBV30 and TRBJ2-5): SQTIHQWPATLVQPVGSPLSLECTVEGTSNPNLYWYRQAAGRGLQLLFYSVGIGQISSEVPQNLSASRPQDRQFILSSKKLLLSDSGFYLCAWSVGGVQETQYFGPGTRLLVL.

This clonotype occurred many times. The chain couples TRBV11-2 to TRBJ2-7; D not resolved. The CDR3 runs to 16 residues. Looked up from germline, CDR1 is SGHAT and CDR2 is FQNNGV. V was clipped by 4 bases and J by 3 bases, with 19 bases between them. This chain's CDR3 is CASSSLLGPSIYEQYF. For the CDR3, the DNA is TGTGCCAGCAGCTCCCTCCTTGGCCCCTCCATCTACGAGCAGTACTTC.

This clonotype was seen many times. V gene TRBV6-2 or TRBV6-3 combines with J gene TRBJ2-7; 11 bases are a match to TRBD2. The CDR3 length is 15 residues. Germline loops: CDR1 MNHEY, CDR2 SVGEGT. J lost 6 bases, V lost 2 bases, and 6 bases had no gene match. The CDR3 DNA reads TGTGCCAGCAGTTACCCCGGGACTAGCGGCCGCGAGCAGTACTTC. Protein sequence: CASSYPGTSGREQYF.

This clonotype was seen only a few times. This chain connects TRBV7-9 to TRBJ2-5; D unresolved. Trimming stripped 1 base from V and 5 bases from J, with 11 bases between. CDR1 and CDR2 (germline): SEHNR, FQNEAQ (reference sequence). The CDR3 runs 14 residues. The CDR3 here is CASSLEWGRETQYF. The CDR3 nucleotides read TGTGCCAGCAGCTTAGAGTGGGGTCGGGAGACCCAGTACTTC.

This clonotype was counted only a few times. The chain couples TRBV20-1 to TRBJ2-7, with D uncertain. The V gene's germline CDR1 is DFQATT and CDR2 SNEGSKA (reference sequence). The CDR3 is 13 residues long. The germline V and J ends were trimmed by 4 bases and 9 bases, with 19 bases remaining between them. This chain's CDR3 is CSAIGEPEHGQYF. Here the CDR3 DNA reads TGCAGTGCTATTGGCGAACCCGAGCATGGGCAGTACTTC.

This clonotype was counted between two and nine times. The V call is TRBV13, the J call TRBJ2-2; 11 bases align to TRBD2. The CDR3 consists of 16 residues. Germline CDR1 PRHDT, CDR2 FYEKMQ (reference sequence). The ends lost 5 bases at V and 6 bases at J; junction bases unmatched: 8. The CDR3: CASSTKTSGTSGELFF. The DNA of the CDR3 is TGTGCCAGCAGCACAAAGACTAGCGGGACTTCCGGGGAGCTGTTTTTT.

There are many counts of this clonotype. The chain couples TRBV10-2 to TRBJ1-3; unclear D gene. With 8 bases removed from V and 0 bases from J, the gap between germline ends came to 11 bases. The CDR3 extends over 14 amino acids. Germline loops: CDR1 WSHSY, CDR2 SAAADI. CDR3 amino acids: CASGRSSSGNTIYF. The CDR3 DNA follows: TGCGCCAGCGGCCGGTCGAGCTCTGGAAACACCATATATTTT.

J is TRBJ1-1 and V is TRBV20-1; D call uncertain. The CDR3 consists of 14 residues. From germline, CDR1 is DFQATT and CDR2 SNEGSKA (reference sequence). The V end was cut by 0 bases, the J end by 2 bases, with 10 bases between. The CDR3 spells CSARDRRVNTEAFF. CDR3 coding DNA: TGCAGTGCTAGAGATAGGAGGGTAAACACTGAAGCTTTCTTT.

This clonotype was recorded at least ten times. J is TRBJ2-5 and V is TRBV11-2; TRBD1 might be the D (5 bases). Trimming cost V 5 bases and J 2 bases, with 15 bases left between them. Germline V gene data show CDR1 as SGHAT and CDR2 as FQNNGV. This CDR3 comprises 15 residues. The CDR3 region is CASSPTNGAQETQYF. The CDR3 DNA is TGTGCCAGCAGCCCCACGAATGGGGCGCAAGAGACCCAGTACTTC.

Points on this clonotype: Since no conserved phenylalanine or tryptophan closes the CDR3, a read error is the likely cause. The chain joins TRBV7-6 to TRBJ2-2; no definite D call. Germline lookup yields CDR1 SGHVS and CDR2 FNYEAQ. The length of the CDR3 is 11 residues. CDR3 nucleotide sequence: TGTGCTAGCAGCTTGAGTGGGGAGCTGTTTTAT. Translation: CASSLSGELFY.

The table lists this clonotype with many counts. The CDR3 coding sequence is TGTGCCAGCAGTTTAGCGCGGACTAGCGGGAGTGCTCGCGAGCAGTACTTC. Amino acids: CASSLARTSGSAREQYF. The V call is TRBV12-3 or TRBV12-4, the J call TRBJ2-7; 13 nucleotides line up with TRBD2. The CDR3 has 17 residues. Trimming cost V 0 bases and J 6 bases; bases outside gene matches: 8.

This clonotype was detected once. A read error may produce the germline difference seen at one junction end. The rearrangement links TRBV11-1 to TRBJ1-2; weak D call: TRBD1 (6 bases). Germline V gene data show CDR1 as SGHAT and CDR2 as FQDESV (reference sequence). The CDR3 is 17 amino acids. This chain's CDR3 is CASCLFQGFRARYGYTF. Here the CDR3 DNA reads TGTGCCAGCTGCTTATTCCAGGGGTTCCGTGCCCGATATGGCTACACCTTC.

This clonotype occurred many times. The chain recombines TRBV6-5 with TRBJ2-5; 9 bases match TRBD2. The CDR3 length is 13 residues. In germline, CDR1 is MNHEY, CDR2 SVGAGI. V dropped 6 bases and J dropped 1; count of bases not matched to a gene: 0. CDR3 in DNA: TGTGCCAGCAGGACTAGCGGCCAAGAGACCCAGTACTTC. It yields the protein CASRTSGQETQYF.

The rearrangement links TRBV4-1 to TRBJ1-2, with 7 bases that match TRBD1. J gave up 4 bases and V 1 base, and 6 bases lay outside the gene matches. The CDR3 totals 15 residues. CDR1 and CDR2 (germline): MGHRA, YSYEKL. The DNA for the CDR3 is TGCGCCAGCAGCCAAGGAGTAGGGGGCCTCTATGGCTACACCTTC. Amino acid sequence: CASSQGVGGLYGYTF.

This clonotype was recorded many times. The chain employs TRBV30 and TRBJ2-7; D is perhaps TRBD2 (6 bases). Germline CDR1 reads GTSNPN; CDR2 reads SVGIG (reference sequence). The CDR3 has 17 residues. Trimming removed 2 bases at V and 1 base at J, with 21 bases between. CDR3 sequence reads: CAWSRTGLPRKSYEQYF. In DNA, the CDR3 is TGTGCCTGGAGTCGAACGGGACTCCCGAGAAAATCCTACGAGCAGTACTTC.